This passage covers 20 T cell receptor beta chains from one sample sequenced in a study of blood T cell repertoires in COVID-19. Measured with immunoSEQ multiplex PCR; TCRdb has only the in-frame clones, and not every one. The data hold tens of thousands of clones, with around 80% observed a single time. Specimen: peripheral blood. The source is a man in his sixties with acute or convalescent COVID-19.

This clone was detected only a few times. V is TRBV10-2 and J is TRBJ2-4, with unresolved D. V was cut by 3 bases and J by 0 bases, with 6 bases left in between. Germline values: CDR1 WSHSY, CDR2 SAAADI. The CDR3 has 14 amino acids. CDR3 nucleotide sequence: TGCGCCAGCAGTGATTCTTTAGCCAAAAACATTCAGTACTTC. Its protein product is CASSDSLAKNIQYF.

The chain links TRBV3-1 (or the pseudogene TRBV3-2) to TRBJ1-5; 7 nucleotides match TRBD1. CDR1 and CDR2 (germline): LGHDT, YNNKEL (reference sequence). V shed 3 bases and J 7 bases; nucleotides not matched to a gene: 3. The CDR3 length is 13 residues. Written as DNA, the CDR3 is TGTGCCAGCAGCCATGACAGGGACCAGCCCCAGCATTTT. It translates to CASSHDRDQPQHF.

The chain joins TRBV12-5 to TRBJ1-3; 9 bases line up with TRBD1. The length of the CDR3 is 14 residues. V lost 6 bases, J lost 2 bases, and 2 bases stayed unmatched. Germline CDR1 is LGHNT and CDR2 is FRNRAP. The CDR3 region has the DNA TGTGCTAGTGGGGGGGACAGGGCTGGAAACACCATATATTTT. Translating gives CASGGDRAGNTIYF.

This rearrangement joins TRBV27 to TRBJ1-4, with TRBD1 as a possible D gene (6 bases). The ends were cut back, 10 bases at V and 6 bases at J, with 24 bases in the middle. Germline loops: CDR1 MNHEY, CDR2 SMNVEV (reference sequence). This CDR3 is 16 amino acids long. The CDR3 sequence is CAKVLTGGAKDEKLFF. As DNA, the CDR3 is TGTGCCAAAGTTTTAACTGGGGGGGCCAAGGATGAAAAACTGTTTTTT.

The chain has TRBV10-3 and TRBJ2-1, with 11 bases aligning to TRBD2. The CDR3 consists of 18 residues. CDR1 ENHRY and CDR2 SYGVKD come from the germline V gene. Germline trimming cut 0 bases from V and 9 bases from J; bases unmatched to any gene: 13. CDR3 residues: CAISESIILVAGGLEQFF. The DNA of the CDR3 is TGTGCCATCAGTGAGTCGATTATCTTAGTAGCGGGAGGGCTTGAGCAGTTCTTC.

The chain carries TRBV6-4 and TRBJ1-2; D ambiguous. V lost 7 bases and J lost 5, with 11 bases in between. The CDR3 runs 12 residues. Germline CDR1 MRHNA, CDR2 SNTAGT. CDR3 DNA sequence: TGTGCCAGCAAGAGGGTCAAATATGGCTACACCTTC. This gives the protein CASKRVKYGYTF.

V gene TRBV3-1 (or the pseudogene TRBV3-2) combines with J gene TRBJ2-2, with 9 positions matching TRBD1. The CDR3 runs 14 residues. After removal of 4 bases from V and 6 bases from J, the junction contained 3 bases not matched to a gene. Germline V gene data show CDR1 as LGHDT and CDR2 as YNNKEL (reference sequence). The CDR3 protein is CASSLRQGAGELFF. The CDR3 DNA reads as TGTGCCAGCAGCCTCCGACAGGGGGCCGGGGAGCTGTTTTTT.

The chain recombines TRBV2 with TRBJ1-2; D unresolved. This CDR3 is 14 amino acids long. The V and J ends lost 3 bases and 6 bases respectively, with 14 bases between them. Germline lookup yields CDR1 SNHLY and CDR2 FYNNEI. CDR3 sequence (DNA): TGTGCCAGCAGTGATCACCAGGTCCTGAATGGCTACACCTTC. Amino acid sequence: CASSDHQVLNGYTF.

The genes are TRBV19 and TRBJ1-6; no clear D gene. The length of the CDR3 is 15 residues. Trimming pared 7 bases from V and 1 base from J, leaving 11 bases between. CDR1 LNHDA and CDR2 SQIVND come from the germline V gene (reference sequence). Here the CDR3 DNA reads TGTGCCAGTAACGCGAGGTCTTCCTATAATTCACCCCTCCACTTT. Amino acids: CASNARSSYNSPLHF.

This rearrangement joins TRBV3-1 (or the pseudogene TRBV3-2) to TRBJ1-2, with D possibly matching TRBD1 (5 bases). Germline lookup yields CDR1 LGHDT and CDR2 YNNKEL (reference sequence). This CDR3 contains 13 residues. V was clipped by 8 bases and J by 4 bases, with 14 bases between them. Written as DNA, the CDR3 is TGTGCCAGCTACGAGACGGGGGGCTATGGCTACACCTTC. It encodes CASYETGGYGYTF.

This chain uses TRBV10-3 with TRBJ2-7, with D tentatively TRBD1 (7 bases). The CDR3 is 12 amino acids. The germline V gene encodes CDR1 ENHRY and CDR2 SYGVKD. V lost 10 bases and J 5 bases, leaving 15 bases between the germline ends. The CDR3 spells CATQGGPNEQYF. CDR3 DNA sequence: TGTGCCACCCAGGGGGGACCCAACGAGCAGTACTTC.

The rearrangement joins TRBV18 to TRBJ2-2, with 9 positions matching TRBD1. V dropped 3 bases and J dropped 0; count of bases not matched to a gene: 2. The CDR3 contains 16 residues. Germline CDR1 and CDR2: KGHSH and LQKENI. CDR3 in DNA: TGTGCCAGCTCACCGGGACAGGGTGCGAACACCGGGGAGCTGTTTTTT. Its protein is CASSPGQGANTGELFF.

CDR3 sequence: CATAGRGSDTQYF. The CDR3, as DNA: TGTGCCACCGCCGGGAGGGGGTCAGATACGCAGTATTTT. This rearrangement joins TRBV24-1 to TRBJ2-3; 8 bases align to TRBD2. V shed 9 bases and J 4 bases; nucleotides not matched to a gene: 5. Germline values: CDR1 KGHDR, CDR2 SFDVKD. The CDR3 spans 13 residues.

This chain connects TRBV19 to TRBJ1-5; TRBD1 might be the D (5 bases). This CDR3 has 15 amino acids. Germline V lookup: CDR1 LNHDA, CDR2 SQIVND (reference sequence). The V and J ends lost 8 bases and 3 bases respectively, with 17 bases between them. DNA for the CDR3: TGTGCCAGTCGTTCCGGACATCTGGACAATCAGCCCCAGCATTTT. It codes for CASRSGHLDNQPQHF.

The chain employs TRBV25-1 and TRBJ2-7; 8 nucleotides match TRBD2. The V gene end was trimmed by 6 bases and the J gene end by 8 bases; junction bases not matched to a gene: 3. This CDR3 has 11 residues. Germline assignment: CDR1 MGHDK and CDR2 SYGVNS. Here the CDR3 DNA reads TGTGCCAGCAGATTAGCGGGAAAGCAGTACTTC. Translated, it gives CASRLAGKQYF.

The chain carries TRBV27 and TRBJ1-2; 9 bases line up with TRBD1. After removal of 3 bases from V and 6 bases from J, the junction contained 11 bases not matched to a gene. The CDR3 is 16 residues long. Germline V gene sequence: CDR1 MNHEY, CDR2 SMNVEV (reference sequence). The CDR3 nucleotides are TGTGCCAGCAGTTTGGGGACAGGGCGGAGTTGGCATGGCTACACCTTC. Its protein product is CASSLGTGRSWHGYTF.

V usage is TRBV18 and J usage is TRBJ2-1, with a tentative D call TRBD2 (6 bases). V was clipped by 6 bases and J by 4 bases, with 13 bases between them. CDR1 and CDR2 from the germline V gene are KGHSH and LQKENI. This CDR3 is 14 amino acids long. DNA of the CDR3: TGTGCCAGCTCCCATAGCGGACCGTACAATGAGCAGTTCTTC. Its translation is CASSHSGPYNEQFF.

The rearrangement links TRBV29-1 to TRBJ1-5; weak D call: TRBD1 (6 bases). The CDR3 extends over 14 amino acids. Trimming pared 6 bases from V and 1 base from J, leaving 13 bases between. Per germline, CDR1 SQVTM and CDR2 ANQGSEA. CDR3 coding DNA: TGCAGCGTGAAGGGCACAGGGAGCAATCAGCCCCAGCATTTT. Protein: CSVKGTGSNQPQHF.

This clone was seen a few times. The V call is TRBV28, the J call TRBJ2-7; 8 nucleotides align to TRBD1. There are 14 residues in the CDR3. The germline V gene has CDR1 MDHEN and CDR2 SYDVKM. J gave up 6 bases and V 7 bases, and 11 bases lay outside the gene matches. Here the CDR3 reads CASNQSPGGGEQYF. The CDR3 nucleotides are TGTGCCAGCAACCAGAGCCCAGGGGGCGGCGAGCAGTACTTC.

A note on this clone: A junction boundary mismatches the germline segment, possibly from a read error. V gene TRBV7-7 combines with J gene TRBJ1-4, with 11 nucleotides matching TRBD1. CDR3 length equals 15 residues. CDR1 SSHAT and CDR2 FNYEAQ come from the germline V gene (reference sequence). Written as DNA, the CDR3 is TGTGCTAGCAGCTCCGGACAGGGGGCAGGTGAAAAACTGTTTTTT. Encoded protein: CASSSGQGAGEKLFF. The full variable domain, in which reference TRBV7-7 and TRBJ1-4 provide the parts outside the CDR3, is GAGVSQSPRYKVTKRGQDVTLRCDPISSHATLYWYQQALGQGPEFLTYFNYEAQPDKSGLPSDRFSAERPEGSISTLTIQRTEQRDSAMYRCASSSGQGAGEKLFFGSGTQLSVL.